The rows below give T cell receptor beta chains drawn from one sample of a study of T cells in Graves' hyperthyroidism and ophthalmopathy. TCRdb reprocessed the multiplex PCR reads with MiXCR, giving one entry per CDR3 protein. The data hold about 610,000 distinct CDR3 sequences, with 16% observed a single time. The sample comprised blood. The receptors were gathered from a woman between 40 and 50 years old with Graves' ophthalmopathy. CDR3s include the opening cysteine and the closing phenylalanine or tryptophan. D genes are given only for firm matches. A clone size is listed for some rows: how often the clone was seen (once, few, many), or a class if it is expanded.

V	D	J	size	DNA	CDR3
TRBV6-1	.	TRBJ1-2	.	TGTGCCAGCAGTGAAAGGGTGGAGGCCTCTGGCTACACCTTC	CASSERVEASGYTF
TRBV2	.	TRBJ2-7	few	TGTGCCAGCAGAGGGGACACAAACTACGAGCAGTACTTC	CASRGDTNYEQYF
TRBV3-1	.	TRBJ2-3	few	TGTGCCAGCAGCCAAGGCTGGAGCGGAGGAACGCAGTATTTT	CASSQGWSGGTQYF
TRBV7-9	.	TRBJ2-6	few	TGTGCCAGCAGCTTAGCGGTAGTGGCTGGGGCCAACGTCCTGACTTTC	CASSLAVVAGANVLTF
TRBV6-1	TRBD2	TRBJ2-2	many	TGTGCCAGCAGTTACCCCCGACTAGCGGGAACCGCGAACACCGGGGAGCTGTTTTTT	CASSYPRLAGTANTGELFF
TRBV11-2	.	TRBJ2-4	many	TGTGCCAGCAGCCACGGTGGCGTACTAGCCAAAAACATTCAGTACTTC	CASSHGGVLAKNIQYF
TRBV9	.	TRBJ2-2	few	TGTGCCAGCAGCGTAGGTCGGGGGGCCCCCTACACCGGGGAGCTGTTTTTT	CASSVGRGAPYTGELFF
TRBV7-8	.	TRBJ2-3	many	TGTGCCAGCAGCTTAGTGTCGGTGCTAGATACGCAGTATTTT	CASSLVSVLDTQYF
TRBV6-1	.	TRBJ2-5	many	TGTGCCAGCAGTGAAGCACCAGGGACTGGGACCCAGTACTTC	CASSEAPGTGTQYF
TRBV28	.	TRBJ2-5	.	TGTGCCAGCAGACCCACTCTGGGGACCCAGTACTTC	CASRPTLGTQYF
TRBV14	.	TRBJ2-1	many	TGTGCCAGCAGCGGCATCCGGCGCCCCTCGGATGAGCAGTTCTTC	CASSGIRRPSDEQFF
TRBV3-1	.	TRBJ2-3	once	TGTGCCAGCAGCCCTACAGGTAGCCTGCCGGGTACGCAGTATTTT	CASSPTGSLPGTQYF